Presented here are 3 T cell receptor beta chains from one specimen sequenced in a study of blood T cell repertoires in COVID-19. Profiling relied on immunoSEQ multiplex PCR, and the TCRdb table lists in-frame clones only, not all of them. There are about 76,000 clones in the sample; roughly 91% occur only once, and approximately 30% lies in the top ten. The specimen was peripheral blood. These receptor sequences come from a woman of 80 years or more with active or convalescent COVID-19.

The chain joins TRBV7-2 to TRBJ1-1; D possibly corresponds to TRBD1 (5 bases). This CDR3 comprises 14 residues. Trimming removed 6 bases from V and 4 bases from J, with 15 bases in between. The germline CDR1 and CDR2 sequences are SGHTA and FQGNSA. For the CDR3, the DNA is TGTGCCAGCAGTCCTAATGGGGGGGTCACTGAAGCTTTCTTT. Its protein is CASSPNGGVTEAFF.

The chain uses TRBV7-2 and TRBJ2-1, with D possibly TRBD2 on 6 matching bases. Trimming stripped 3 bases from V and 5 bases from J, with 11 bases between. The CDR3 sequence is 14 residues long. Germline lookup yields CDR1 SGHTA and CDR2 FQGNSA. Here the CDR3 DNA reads TGTGCCAGCAGCTTGACCGGGGGAGACAATGAGCAGTTCTTC. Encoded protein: CASSLTGGDNEQFF.

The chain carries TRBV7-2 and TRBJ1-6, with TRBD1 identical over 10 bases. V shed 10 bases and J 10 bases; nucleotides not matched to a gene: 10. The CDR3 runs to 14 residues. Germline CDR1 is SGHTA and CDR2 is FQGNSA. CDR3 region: CATLRDRGFSPLHF. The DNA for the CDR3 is TGTGCCACCCTGAGGGACAGGGGCTTCTCACCCCTCCACTTT.